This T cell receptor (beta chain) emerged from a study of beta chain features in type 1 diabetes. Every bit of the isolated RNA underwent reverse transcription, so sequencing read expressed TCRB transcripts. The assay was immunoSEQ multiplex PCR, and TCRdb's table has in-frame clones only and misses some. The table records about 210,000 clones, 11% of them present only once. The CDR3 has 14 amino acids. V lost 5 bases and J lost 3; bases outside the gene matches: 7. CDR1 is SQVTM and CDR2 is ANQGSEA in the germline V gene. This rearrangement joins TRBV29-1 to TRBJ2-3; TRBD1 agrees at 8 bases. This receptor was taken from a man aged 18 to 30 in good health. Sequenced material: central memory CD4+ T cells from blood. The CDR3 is CSVTDRGLTDTQYF. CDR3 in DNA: TGCAGCGTTACCGACAGGGGCTTAACAGATACGCAGTATTTT.